This T cell receptor beta chain was identified during a study of control samples from healthy donors and cancer patients (TCRdb year 2020). V is clipped by 0 bases and J by 1 base, and the sequence between their germline boundaries is 11 bases long. The germline V gene specifies SGDLS as CDR1 and YYNGEE as CDR2. Its CDR3 holds 15 amino acids, cysteine through phenylalanine. The sequence is cut down to CDR3 DNA, 45 bases in frame from base 1. Of note for this clone: It has no known antigen specificity. No per-base quality is available; no much larger clone lies one base away.

Libraries were made using the immunoSEQ multiplex PCR assay. Imported from immuneACCESS, the table was reduced by TCRdb to in-frame sequences with V and J called. These copies leave out some clones; in studies compared against another copy, an unresolved V gene accounts for under half, and the cause of the remainder is not known. This sample is represented by approximately 150,000 clones; around 92% of them were singletons. Of the sample, 3.2% falls within the top ten clones. This TCR derives from a man younger than 45 in good health. Sequencing input: blood. Here the chain combines TRBV9 and TRBJ2-7; no D segment can be confidently identified. The CDR3 amino acid sequence is: CASSVEKTRSYEQYF. The sequenced DNA is TGTGCCAGCAGCGTAGAAAAGACGAGGTCCTACGAGCAGTACTTC.